The text below deals with one T cell receptor beta chain. V lost 8 bases to trimming and J lost 1 base; unmatched junction nucleotides: 7. Germline V gene data show CDR1 as MNHEY and CDR2 as SVGEGT. The CDR3 extends over 15 amino acids. This specimen belongs to a study of T cell repertoires in cytomegalovirus infection. TCRdb recomputed calls from the reads with MiXCR, one row per CDR3 protein. The sample lists 310,000 or so distinct CDR3 sequences, roughly 24% occurring once. The sample comprised PBMCs. V gene TRBV6-2 or TRBV6-3 combines with J gene TRBJ1-5; TRBD1 agrees at 8 bases. This TCR was sampled from a human donor in good health (CMV status not recorded). Some clones in this sample may be carry-over from other donors' samples. Here the CDR3 reads CASSSDRASNQPQHF. CDR3 in DNA: TGTGCCAGCTCTTCGGACAGGGCAAGCAATCAGCCCCAGCATTTT.